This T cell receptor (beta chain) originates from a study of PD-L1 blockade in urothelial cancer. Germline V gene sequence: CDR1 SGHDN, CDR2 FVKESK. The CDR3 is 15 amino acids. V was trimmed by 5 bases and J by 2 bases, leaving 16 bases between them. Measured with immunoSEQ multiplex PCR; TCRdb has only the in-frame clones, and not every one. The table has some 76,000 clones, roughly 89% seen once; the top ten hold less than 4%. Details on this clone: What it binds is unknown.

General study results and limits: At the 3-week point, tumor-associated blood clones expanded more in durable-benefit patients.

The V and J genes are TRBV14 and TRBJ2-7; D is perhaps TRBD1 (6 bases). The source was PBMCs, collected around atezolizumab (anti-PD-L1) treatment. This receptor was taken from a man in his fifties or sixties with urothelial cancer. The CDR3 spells CASSAYRDRAYEQYF. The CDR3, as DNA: TGTGCCAGCAGCGCCTACAGGGATCGGGCCTACGAGCAGTACTTC.